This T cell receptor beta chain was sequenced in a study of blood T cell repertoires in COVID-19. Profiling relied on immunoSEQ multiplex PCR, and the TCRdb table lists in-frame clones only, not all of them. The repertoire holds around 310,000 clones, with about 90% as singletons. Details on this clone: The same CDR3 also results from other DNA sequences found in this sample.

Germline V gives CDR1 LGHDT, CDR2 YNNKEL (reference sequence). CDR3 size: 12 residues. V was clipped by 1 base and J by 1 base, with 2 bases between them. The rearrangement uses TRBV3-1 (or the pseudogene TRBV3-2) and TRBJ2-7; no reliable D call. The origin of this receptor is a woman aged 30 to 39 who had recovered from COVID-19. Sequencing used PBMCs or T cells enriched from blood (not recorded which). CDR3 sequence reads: CASSQASYEQYF. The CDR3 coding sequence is TGTGCCAGCAGCCAAGCTTCCTACGAGCAGTACTTC.